This T cell receptor (beta chain) was found in a study of CD4 T cell repertoires in COVID-19. Whole-study results and caveats: Sharing of several most expanded SARS-CoV-2-reactive clonotypes across memory subsets suggested intraclonal diversification.

Per germline, CDR1 MDHEN and CDR2 SYDVKM. Trimming took 6 bases from V and 11 from J, leaving 12 bases between them. The CDR3 has 11 amino acids. The memory T cells were sequenced right after ex vivo isolation, without culture. Clones were sequenced by immunoSEQ multiplex PCR, and TCRdb holds only the in-frame ones, with some missing. The sample holds about 75,000 clones, approximately 83% seen once. With respect to this clone: What it recognizes is unknown.

The sequence came from a human donor who had COVID-19. This specimen consisted of CD4+ T cells from peripheral blood, obtained after recovery from COVID-19. V usage is TRBV28 and J usage is TRBJ2-3; D is undetermined. DNA of the CDR3: TGTGCCAGCAGCTCCGCGGTGGTGCAGTATTTT. Translation gives CASSSAVVQYF. Based on the CDR3 plus reference TRBV28 and TRBJ2-3, the full variable domain is DVKVTQSSRYLVKRTGEKVFLECVQDMDHENMFWYRQDPGLGLRLIYFSYDVKMKEKGDIPEGYSVSREKKERFSLILESASTNQTSMYLCASSSAVVQYFGPGTRLTVL.